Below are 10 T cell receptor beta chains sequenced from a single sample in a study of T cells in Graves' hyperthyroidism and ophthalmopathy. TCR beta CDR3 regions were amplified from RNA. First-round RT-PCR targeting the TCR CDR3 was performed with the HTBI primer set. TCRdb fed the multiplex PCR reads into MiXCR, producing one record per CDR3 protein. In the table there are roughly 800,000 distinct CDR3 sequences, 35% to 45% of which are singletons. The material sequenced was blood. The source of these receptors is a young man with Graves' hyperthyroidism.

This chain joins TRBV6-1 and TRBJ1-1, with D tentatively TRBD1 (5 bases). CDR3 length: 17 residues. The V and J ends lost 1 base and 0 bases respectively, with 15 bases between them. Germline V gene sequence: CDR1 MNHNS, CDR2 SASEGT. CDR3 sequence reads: CASSEEGVGSMNTEAFF. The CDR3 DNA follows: TGTGCCAGCAGTGAAGAAGGGGTAGGCAGCATGAACACTGAAGCTTTCTTT.

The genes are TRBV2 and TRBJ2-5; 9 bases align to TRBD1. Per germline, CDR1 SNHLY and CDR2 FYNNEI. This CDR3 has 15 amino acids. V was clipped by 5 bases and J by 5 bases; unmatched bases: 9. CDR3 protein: CASSMDRGLGETQYF. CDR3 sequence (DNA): TGTGCCAGCAGTATGGACAGGGGACTTGGGGAGACCCAGTACTTC. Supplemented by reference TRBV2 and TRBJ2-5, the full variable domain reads EPEVTQTPSHQVTQMGQEVILRCVPISNHLYFYWYRQILGQKVEFLVSFYNNEISEKSEIFDDQFSVERPDGSNFTLKIRSTKLEDSAMYFCASSMDRGLGETQYFGPGTRLLVL.

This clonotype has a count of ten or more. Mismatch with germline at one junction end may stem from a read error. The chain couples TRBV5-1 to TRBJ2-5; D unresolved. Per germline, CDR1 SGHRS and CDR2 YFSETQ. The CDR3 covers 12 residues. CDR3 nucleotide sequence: TGTGCCAGCAGCCTTTCCCAAGAGACCCAGTACTTC. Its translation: CASSLSQETQYF. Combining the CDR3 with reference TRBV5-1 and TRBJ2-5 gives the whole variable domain KAGVTQTPRYLIKTRGQQVTLSCSPISGHRSVSWYQQTPGQGLQFLFEYFSETQRNKGNFPGRFSGRQFSNSRSEMNVSTLELGDSALYLCASSLSQETQYFGPGTRLLVL.

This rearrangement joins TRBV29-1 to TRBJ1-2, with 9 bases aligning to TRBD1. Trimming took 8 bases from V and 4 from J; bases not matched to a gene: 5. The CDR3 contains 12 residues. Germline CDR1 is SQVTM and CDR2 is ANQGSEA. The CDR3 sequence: CSSEGQGYGYTF. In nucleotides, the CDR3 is TGCAGCAGCGAGGGACAGGGCTATGGCTACACCTTC.

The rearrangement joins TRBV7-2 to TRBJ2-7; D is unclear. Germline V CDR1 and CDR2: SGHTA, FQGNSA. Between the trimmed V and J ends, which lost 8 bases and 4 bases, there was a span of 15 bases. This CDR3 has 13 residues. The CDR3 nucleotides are TGTGCCAGCGGCTCGCGAGACTTTTACGAGCAGTACTTC. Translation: CASGSRDFYEQYF.

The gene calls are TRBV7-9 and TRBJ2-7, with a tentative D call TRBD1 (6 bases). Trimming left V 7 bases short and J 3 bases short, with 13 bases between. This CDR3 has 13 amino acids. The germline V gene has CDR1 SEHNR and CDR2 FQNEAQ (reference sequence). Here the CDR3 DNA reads TGTGCCAGCAACTTCCCAGGGGACTACGAGCAGTACTTC. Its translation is CASNFPGDYEQYF.

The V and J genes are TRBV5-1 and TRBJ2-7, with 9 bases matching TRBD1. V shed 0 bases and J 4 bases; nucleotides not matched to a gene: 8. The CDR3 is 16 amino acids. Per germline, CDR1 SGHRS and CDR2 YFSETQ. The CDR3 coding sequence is TGCGCCAGCAGCTTGGGCGAGGGACAGGGTGGTTACGAGCAGTACTTC. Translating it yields CASSLGEGQGGYEQYF.

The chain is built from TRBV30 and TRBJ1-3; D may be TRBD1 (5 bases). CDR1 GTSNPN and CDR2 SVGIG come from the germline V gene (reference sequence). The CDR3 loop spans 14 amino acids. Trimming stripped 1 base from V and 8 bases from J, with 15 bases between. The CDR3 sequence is CAWSAYRSSDTIYF. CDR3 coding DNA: TGTGCCTGGAGTGCCTACAGGAGCTCGGACACCATATATTTT.

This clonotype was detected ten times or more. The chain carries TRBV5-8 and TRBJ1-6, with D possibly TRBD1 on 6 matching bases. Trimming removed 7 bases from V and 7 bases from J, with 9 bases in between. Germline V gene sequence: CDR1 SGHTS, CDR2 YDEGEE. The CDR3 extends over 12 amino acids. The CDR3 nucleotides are TGTGCCAGCCTGCAGGGGAATTCACCCCTCCACTTT. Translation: CASLQGNSPLHF.

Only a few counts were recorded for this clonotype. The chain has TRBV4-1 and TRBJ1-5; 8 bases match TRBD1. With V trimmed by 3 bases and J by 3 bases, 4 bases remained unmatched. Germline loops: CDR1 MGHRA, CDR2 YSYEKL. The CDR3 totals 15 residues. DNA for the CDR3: TGCGCCAGCAGCCAGTCAGGGGGCGTCAATCAGCCCCAGCATTTT. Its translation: CASSQSGGVNQPQHF.